This T cell receptor beta chain was documented in a study of T-cell memory formation after mild COVID-19. Study-level points and caveats: Day 15 to 85 contractors were CD4/CD8 balanced; later expanders leaned CD4+. Second-wave clones peaking on day 37 lacked confirmed SARS-CoV-2 specificity.

TCRdb reanalysed the 5' RACE reads using MiXCR and keeps one entry per CDR3 protein. The table records approximately 290,000 distinct CDR3 sequences, around 19% of them present only once. With regard to this clonotype: Its antigen is currently unknown.

This receptor was obtained from a man between 18 and 35 years old who had mild COVID-19 (a few samples of this study predate the infection). Cell type and time point are not known. The sample comprised PBMCs or a T cell subset sorted from them (not recorded which).

The CDR3 sequence: CAWSVTLENINGYTF. In DNA, the CDR3 is TGTGCCTGGAGTGTAACCCTGGAAAATATAAATGGCTACACCTTC. The chain is built from TRBV30 and TRBJ1-2; D uncertain. The length of the CDR3 is 15 residues. The V gene lost 0 bases and the J gene lost 6 bases, with 17 bases spanning the gap. Germline V gives CDR1 GTSNPN, CDR2 SVGIG (reference sequence).